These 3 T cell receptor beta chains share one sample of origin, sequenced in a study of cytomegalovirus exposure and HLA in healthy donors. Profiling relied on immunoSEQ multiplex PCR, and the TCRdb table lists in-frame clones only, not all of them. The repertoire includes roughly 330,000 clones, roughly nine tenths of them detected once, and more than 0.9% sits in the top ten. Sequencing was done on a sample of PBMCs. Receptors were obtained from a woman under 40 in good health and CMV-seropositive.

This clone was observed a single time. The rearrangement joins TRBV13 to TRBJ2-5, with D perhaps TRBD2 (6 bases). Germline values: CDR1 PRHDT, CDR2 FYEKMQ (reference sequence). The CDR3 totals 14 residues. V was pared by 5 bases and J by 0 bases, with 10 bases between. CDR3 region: CASSPRDYQETQYF. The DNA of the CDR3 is TGTGCCAGCAGCCCTCGGGACTACCAAGAGACCCAGTACTTC.

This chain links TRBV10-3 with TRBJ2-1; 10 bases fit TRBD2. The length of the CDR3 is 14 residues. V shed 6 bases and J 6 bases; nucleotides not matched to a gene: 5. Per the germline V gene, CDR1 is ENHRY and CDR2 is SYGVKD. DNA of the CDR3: TGTGCCATCAGCCTGGAGCGGGAGGGCAATGAGCAGTTCTTC. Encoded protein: CAISLEREGNEQFF.

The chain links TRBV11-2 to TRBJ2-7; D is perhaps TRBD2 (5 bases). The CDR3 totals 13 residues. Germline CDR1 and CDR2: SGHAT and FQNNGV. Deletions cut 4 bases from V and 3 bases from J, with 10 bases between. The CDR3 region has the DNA TGTGCCAGCAGCTCGAGGGTCTACTACGAGCAGTACTTC. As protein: CASSSRVYYEQYF. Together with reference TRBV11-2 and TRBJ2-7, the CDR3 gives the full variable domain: EAGVAQSPRYKIIEKRQSVAFWCNPISGHATLYWYQQILGQGPKLLIQFQNNGVVDDSQLPKDRFSAERLKGVDSTLKIQPAKLEDSAVYLCASSSRVYYEQYFGPGTRLTVT.